A single sample gave rise to the 8 T cell receptor beta chains below, sequenced in a study of blood T cell repertoires in COVID-19 (TCRdb year 2020). The method behind the library was the immunoSEQ multiplex PCR assay. The table was pulled from immuneACCESS by TCRdb, which kept in-frame rearrangements only. Such tables lose some clones; where checked, under half of the loss comes from unresolved V genes, and the rest has no known cause. The sample records some 210,000 clones, approximately 80% of which are singletons. The top ten clones comprise under 4.5% of the sample. What was sequenced was PBMCs or T cells enriched from blood (not recorded which). The receptor set was obtained from a man aged 30-40 years with acute COVID-19.

CDR3 region: CASSESTGGRTEAFF. CDR3 in DNA: TGCGCCAGCAGTGAGTCGACAGGGGGCCGAACTGAAGCTTTCTTT. The J gene is TRBJ1-1, the V gene TRBV10-1; 10 bases are a match to TRBD1. V lost 0 bases and J lost 5; bases outside the gene matches: 3. The CDR3 has 15 amino acids. Germline lookup yields CDR1 WNHNN and CDR2 SYGVQD (reference sequence).

The chain uses TRBV7-3 and TRBJ1-1; 7 nucleotides match TRBD1. This CDR3 is 12 amino acids long. V gave up 3 bases and J gave up 6 bases; unmatched junction bases: 1. Per germline, CDR1 SGHTA and CDR2 FQGTGA. The CDR3 nucleotides read TGTGCCAGCAGCTTCGACAGGGCTGAAGCTTTCTTT. It codes for CASSFDRAEAFF.

This chain uses TRBV25-1 with TRBJ1-2, with D perhaps TRBD1 (5 bases). Per germline, CDR1 MGHDK and CDR2 SYGVNS. The CDR3 has 15 residues. Trimming pared 5 bases from V and 3 bases from J, leaving 16 bases between. In DNA, the CDR3 is TGTGCCAGCAGTCGCCCAGGGATTCAAGACTATGGCTACACCTTC. Its translation is CASSRPGIQDYGYTF.

J is TRBJ2-2 and V is TRBV7-3; 10 bases line up with TRBD1. CDR1 and CDR2 (germline): SGHTA, FQGTGA. After removal of 0 bases from V and 0 bases from J, the junction contained 1 base not matched to a gene. CDR3 length: 17 residues. CDR3 sequence: CASSLTGTGANTGELFF. The CDR3, as DNA: TGTGCCAGCAGCTTAACGGGGACAGGGGCGAACACCGGGGAGCTGTTTTTT.

The V gene is TRBV3-1 (or the pseudogene TRBV3-2), the J gene TRBJ2-5, with D maybe TRBD2 (5 bases). The CDR3 sequence is 14 residues long. The V and J ends lost 5 bases and 0 bases respectively, with 10 bases between them. Germline V gives CDR1 LGHDT, CDR2 YNNKEL (reference sequence). CDR3 DNA: TGTGCCAGCAGCGGAGCGGTCGACCAAGAGACCCAGTACTTC. This sequence encodes CASSGAVDQETQYF.

The rearrangement links TRBV3-1 (or the pseudogene TRBV3-2) to TRBJ2-3; the match to TRBD1 covers 9 bases. The germline V gene encodes CDR1 LGHDT and CDR2 YNNKEL (reference sequence). V was pared by 4 bases and J by 5 bases, with 16 bases of the junction left unmatched. CDR3 length: 18 residues. CDR3 sequence: CASSLGRGQGFNGDTQYF. The CDR3, as DNA: TGTGCCAGCAGCCTTGGGCGTGGACAGGGGTTTAACGGAGATACGCAGTATTTT.

The rearrangement joins TRBV4-1 to TRBJ2-7; 8 nucleotides align to TRBD2. CDR3 length: 15 amino acids. Germline V gene sequence: CDR1 MGHRA, CDR2 YSYEKL. V was clipped by 4 bases and J by 0 bases; unmatched bases: 5. Here the CDR3 DNA reads TGCGCCAGCAGCCCGGGGGGGACTTTCTCCTACGAGCAGTACTTC. It translates to CASSPGGTFSYEQYF.

The chain carries TRBV9 and TRBJ2-3; 8 bases match TRBD2. With V trimmed by 1 base and J by 1 base, 8 bases remained unmatched. Germline CDR1 SGDLS, CDR2 YYNGEE. CDR3 size: 17 residues. In nucleotides, the CDR3 is TGTGCCAGCAGCGTATCTTCTAAACTAGCGGGCACAGATACGCAGTATTTT. It specifies CASSVSSKLAGTDTQYF.